Below, 18 T cell receptor beta chains from the same sample are listed, as sequenced in a study of T cell responses to AZD1222 COVID-19 vaccine. Repertoires were generated with immunoSEQ multiplex PCR, while TCRdb's copy carries only in-frame clones and drops some. The sample comprises 100,000 to 150,000 clones, 75% to 90% of which are singletons, and approximately 10% rests with the top ten. Sample: peripheral blood, taken on day 0 of MenACWY control vaccination. The receptors here all came from an adult in good health.

This chain joins TRBV12-3 or TRBV12-4 and TRBJ1-2; no firm D call. Trimming shortened V by 10 bases and J by 2 bases, and 11 bases separated the two germline ends. The CDR3 contains 12 residues. CDR3 bases: TGTGCCATAAACAGCAGAAACTATGGCTACACCTTC. As protein: CAINSRNYGYTF.

The chain combines TRBV5-6 with TRBJ1-5; D is uncertain. Between the trimmed V and J ends, which lost 2 bases and 6 bases, there was a span of 15 bases. The V gene's germline CDR1 is SGHDT and CDR2 YYEEEE. The CDR3 is 15 amino acids. CDR3 amino acids: CASSFGPTRGQPQHF. The DNA of the CDR3 is TGTGCCAGCAGCTTTGGGCCAACGCGGGGTCAGCCCCAGCATTTT.

The chain has TRBV27 and TRBJ2-7, with TRBD1 matching over 8 bases. There are 13 residues in the CDR3. From germline, CDR1 is MNHEY and CDR2 SMNVEV (reference sequence). The V segment lost 3 bases and the J segment 6 bases; nucleotides outside the gene matches: 4. CDR3 amino acids: CASSFQGAGEQYF. The CDR3 nucleotides read TGTGCCAGCAGTTTTCAGGGGGCAGGCGAGCAGTACTTC.

The V gene is TRBV19, the J gene TRBJ1-1, with 9 positions matching TRBD1. Trimming took 4 bases from V and 4 from J; bases not matched to a gene: 7. The CDR3 consists of 15 residues. Germline lookup yields CDR1 LNHDA and CDR2 SQIVND (reference sequence). The CDR3 region has the DNA TGTGCCAGTAGTAACGCACAGGGGGCCGGCACTGAAGCTTTCTTT. This codes for CASSNAQGAGTEAFF.

The chain combines TRBV5-1 with TRBJ2-1, with D maybe TRBD1 (6 bases). Germline V gene lookup returns CDR1 SGHRS and CDR2 YFSETQ. The V end lost 4 bases, the J end lost 6 bases, and 8 bases lay between the germline ends. The CDR3 spans 12 residues. The CDR3, as DNA: TGCGCCAGCAGCAACAGGGTCAATGAGCAGTTCTTC. As protein: CASSNRVNEQFF.

DNA of the CDR3: TGTGCCAGCCGTCCTTACAGGGGGCGCACCGGGGAGCTGTTTTTT. It specifies CASRPYRGRTGELFF. This chain uses TRBV6-5 with TRBJ2-2; 9 positions agree with TRBD1. The CDR3 extends over 15 amino acids. Germline V gene lookup returns CDR1 MNHEY and CDR2 SVGAGI. V lost 8 bases to trimming and J lost 4 bases; unmatched junction nucleotides: 8.

V gene TRBV11-3 combines with J gene TRBJ2-7; D not certain. Germline loops: CDR1 SGHNT, CDR2 YENEEA. CDR3 length equals 15 residues. V was pared by 4 bases and J by 2 bases, with 15 bases between. For the CDR3, the DNA is TGTGCCAGCAGCTCCTATTTTAACAGACCCTACGAGCAGTACTTC. Translated: CASSSYFNRPYEQYF.

The chain couples TRBV19 to TRBJ2-7, with TRBD1 matching over 7 bases. CDR3 length: 14 residues. Germline CDR1 LNHDA, CDR2 SQIVND (reference sequence). J lost 0 bases, V lost 6 bases, and 5 bases had no gene match. DNA for the CDR3: TGTGCCAGTAGCATGGACAGGATCTCCTACGAGCAGTACTTC. The encoded protein is CASSMDRISYEQYF.

The chain recombines TRBV27 with TRBJ1-5; 9 bases are a match to TRBD1. CDR1 is MNHEY and CDR2 is SMNVEV in the germline V gene (reference sequence). V shed 4 bases, J shed 11 bases, and the junction held 9 bases outside the gene matches. CDR3 length: 14 amino acids. The CDR3 coding sequence is TGTGCCAGCAGTTCCCAGCCGACAGGGGGGGCCCAGCATTTT. It translates to CASSSQPTGGAQHF.

J is TRBJ2-6 and V is TRBV5-1; 10 bases agree with TRBD2. Looked up from germline, CDR1 is SGHRS and CDR2 is YFSETQ. This CDR3 comprises 19 residues. V lost 4 bases, J lost 2 bases, and 12 bases stayed unmatched. CDR3 in amino acids: CASSDKTSGINPGANVLTF. DNA for the CDR3: TGCGCCAGCAGCGACAAAACTAGCGGGATTAACCCTGGGGCCAACGTCCTGACTTTC.

The chain couples TRBV30 to TRBJ1-2, with D possibly TRBD1 on 5 matching bases. CDR3 length equals 15 residues. The V gene lost 0 bases and the J gene lost 4 bases, with 15 bases spanning the gap. Per germline, CDR1 GTSNPN and CDR2 SVGIG (reference sequence). The CDR3 nucleotides read TGTGCCTGGAGTGTTGCAGGGCCGCAGATCTATGGCTACACCTTC. This translates into CAWSVAGPQIYGYTF.

The chain joins TRBV11-3 to TRBJ2-7; 7 positions agree with TRBD1. Germline CDR1 is SGHNT and CDR2 is YENEEA. The CDR3 loop spans 17 amino acids. Germline trimming cut 5 bases from V and 4 bases from J; bases unmatched to any gene: 17. This chain's CDR3 is CASSGSLGVGTDYEQYF. In nucleotides, the CDR3 is TGTGCCAGCAGCGGGAGTCTTGGGGTGGGGACAGATTACGAGCAGTACTTC.

This clone was found a few times. The chain is built from TRBV29-1 and TRBJ2-1; possibly TRBD1 or TRBD2 for D (5 bases each). Germline values: CDR1 SQVTM, CDR2 ANQGSEA. Trimming stripped 8 bases from V and 4 bases from J, with 9 bases between. The CDR3 is 11 amino acids. CDR3 sequence reads: CSTGRYNEQFF. DNA for the CDR3: TGCAGCACGGGACGGTACAATGAGCAGTTCTTC.

The chain joins TRBV11-2 to TRBJ2-7; tentatively, D is TRBD2 (6 bases). The CDR3 has 14 amino acids. Germline CDR1 is SGHAT and CDR2 is FQNNGV. Trimming removed 1 base from V and 2 bases from J, with 9 bases in between. Here the CDR3 DNA reads TGTGCCAGCAGCTTAGTGGCGGGAACCTACGAGCAGTACTTC. Its protein is CASSLVAGTYEQYF. Complete variable domain (other parts from reference TRBV11-2 and TRBJ2-7): EAGVAQSPRYKIIEKRQSVAFWCNPISGHATLYWYQQILGQGPKLLIQFQNNGVVDDSQLPKDRFSAERLKGVDSTLKIQPAKLEDSAVYLCASSLVAGTYEQYFGPGTRLTVT.

The rearrangement joins TRBV24-1 to TRBJ2-5; 8 bases agree with TRBD1. The CDR3 runs 17 residues. The V gene's germline CDR1 is KGHDR and CDR2 SFDVKD. Trimming at V came to 4 bases and at J to 4 bases, leaving 13 bases not matched to a gene. The CDR3: CATSETPGQGMGETQYF. CDR3 coding DNA: TGTGCCACCAGTGAAACACCCGGACAGGGTATGGGAGAGACCCAGTACTTC.

This rearrangement joins TRBV3-1 (or the pseudogene TRBV3-2) to TRBJ1-1; no definite D call. The length of the CDR3 is 17 residues. Trimming took 1 base from V and 4 from J, leaving 19 bases between them. Germline values: CDR1 LGHDT, CDR2 YNNKEL (reference sequence). DNA for the CDR3: TGTGCCAGCAGCCAAGCTAGGGCCTTAGAACCGGGCACTGAAGCTTTCTTT. It yields the protein CASSQARALEPGTEAFF.

The chain links TRBV7-2 to TRBJ2-3, with D perhaps being TRBD1 or TRBD2 (7 bases each). The ends were cut back, 5 bases at V and 3 bases at J, with 15 bases in the middle. Germline CDR1 and CDR2: SGHTA and FQGNSA. The CDR3 contains 15 residues. The CDR3 DNA sequence: TGTGCCAGCAGCACCCAGGGGGGGTCGACAGATACGCAGTATTTT. Translation gives CASSTQGGSTDTQYF.

The chain recombines TRBV5-1 with TRBJ1-2; D is unresolved. The CDR3 sequence is 14 residues long. Per the germline V gene, CDR1 is SGHRS and CDR2 is YFSETQ. Trimming pared 2 bases from V and 9 bases from J, leaving 17 bases between. The CDR3 sequence: CASSFLPTAIRYTF. The DNA for the CDR3 is TGCGCCAGCAGCTTCCTGCCCACTGCAATTCGCTACACCTTC.